The 30 T cell receptor beta chains below all came from one sample that was sequenced in a study of blood T cells in healthy people across ages. For the second PCR, which ran for about 6 to 11 cycles, a sample-barcoded 5' primer and a J-beta primer mix were used. TCRdb passed the 5' RACE reads through MiXCR, listing each CDR3 protein once. The profile shows 750,000 to 950,000 distinct CDR3 sequences, roughly 25% of them singletons. This sample was shared with a second study, whose subject was T cells of mothers and their children.

Specimen: blood. The receptors stem from a boy aged 5 to 17 in good health.

This sequence joins TRBV2 and TRBJ1-1; TRBD1 might be the D (5 bases). CDR3 length: 15 residues. V was shortened by 4 bases and J by 1 base, with 13 bases between the two germline ends. Per the germline V gene, CDR1 is SNHLY and CDR2 is FYNNEI. The CDR3 sequence is CASSVGEIKNTEAFF. The CDR3 DNA follows: TGTGCCAGCAGTGTGGGGGAAATCAAGAACACTGAAGCTTTCTTT.

This clonotype was recorded a few times. The chain recombines TRBV12-3 or TRBV12-4 with TRBJ1-1; 7 nucleotides align to TRBD1. The V segment lost 5 bases and the J segment 9 bases; nucleotides outside the gene matches: 6. The CDR3 is 12 amino acids. The CDR3 here is CASSPDREKAFF. CDR3 nucleotide sequence: TGTGCCAGCAGTCCAGACAGGGAAAAAGCTTTCTTT.

This clonotype was counted only a few times. The V gene is TRBV27, the J gene TRBJ2-3, with D hard to call. In germline, CDR1 is MNHEY, CDR2 SMNVEV (reference sequence). CDR3 length: 13 amino acids. Trimming removed 2 bases from V and 4 bases from J, with 7 bases in between. The CDR3 region is CASSLAVADTQYF. The DNA for the CDR3 is TGTGCCAGCAGTTTAGCGGTGGCAGATACGCAGTATTTT.

This clonotype has only a few counts. The chain joins TRBV28 to TRBJ2-6; 7 positions match TRBD2. Germline CDR1 and CDR2: MDHEN and SYDVKM. The V and J ends lost 3 bases and 4 bases, in that order; junction bases with no gene match: 12. The length of the CDR3 is 18 residues. Here the CDR3 DNA reads TGTGCCAGCAGTTTCCTTTTCGCGGGAGTACCCGGGGCCAACGTCCTGACTTTC. The encoded protein is CASSFLFAGVPGANVLTF.

This clonotype appeared a single time. The chain recombines TRBV7-8 with TRBJ2-3, with TRBD1 matching over 11 bases. Germline V gene lookup returns CDR1 SGHVS and CDR2 FQNEAQ. The V gene end was trimmed by 2 bases and the J gene end by 3 bases; junction bases not matched to a gene: 7. CDR3 length: 17 amino acids. The CDR3 DNA reads TGTGCCAGCAGCTTAAGCGTTTGGGACAGGGGGACAGATACGCAGTATTTT. It encodes CASSLSVWDRGTDTQYF.

V usage is TRBV6-5 and J usage is TRBJ1-2; 7 positions match TRBD1. Germline loops: CDR1 MNHEY, CDR2 SVGAGI. The CDR3 covers 15 residues. Unmatched junction bases numbered 7, after V lost 2 bases and J lost 4 bases. The CDR3 here is CASSYNPRTGYGYTF. The CDR3 DNA reads TGTGCCAGCAGTTACAACCCCAGGACAGGCTATGGCTACACCTTC.

The chain employs TRBV29-1 and TRBJ1-1, with a possible D match to TRBD1 (5 bases). This CDR3 spans 15 amino acids. Germline V gives CDR1 SQVTM, CDR2 ANQGSEA. V lost 5 bases, J lost 1 base, and 17 bases lay in between. The CDR3 sequence is CSVLRAGATNTEAFF. The CDR3 DNA reads as TGCAGCGTTCTTAGGGCCGGGGCGACGAACACTGAAGCTTTCTTT.

This clonotype showed up just a few times. The chain couples TRBV5-5 to TRBJ2-4, with D uncertain. The CDR3 runs to 14 residues. V gave up 0 bases and J gave up 8 bases, with 12 bases separating them. The germline gives CDR1 SGHKS, CDR2 YYEKEE (reference sequence). The CDR3 nucleotides read TGTGCCAGCAGCTTGGAGAGCACTGGTGACATTCAGTACTTC. Translating it yields CASSLESTGDIQYF.

V usage is TRBV11-2 and J usage is TRBJ2-7, with 7 bases identical to TRBD2. Germline V gives CDR1 SGHAT, CDR2 FQNNGV. V lost 1 base and J lost 5; bases outside the gene matches: 11. The CDR3 is 16 residues long. CDR3 amino acids: CASSLVLGAGVNEQYV. As DNA, the CDR3 is TGTGCCAGCAGCTTAGTCCTCGGCGCGGGAGTCAACGAGCAGTACGTC.

This clonotype turned up a few times. This chain joins TRBV12-3 or TRBV12-4 and TRBJ2-7; maybe TRBD2 (7 bases). The V gene lost 5 bases and the J gene lost 5 bases, with 16 bases spanning the gap. This CDR3 region has 14 residues. The CDR3 DNA sequence: TGTGCCAGCAGTCTGGGAGGGGGGAGACACGAGCAGTACTTC. It encodes CASSLGGGRHEQYF.

This clonotype showed up just a few times. The chain joins TRBV10-1 to TRBJ2-5; TRBD2 might be the D (6 bases). V was clipped by 8 bases and J by 5 bases, with 18 bases between them. Germline values: CDR1 WNHNN, CDR2 SYGVQD (reference sequence). CDR3 length: 14 residues. The CDR3 region has the DNA TGCGCCAGCGCCTCGGGGGTAGTGGGGGAGACCCAGTACTTC. It encodes CASASGVVGETQYF.

This clonotype was observed a few times. The chain has TRBV6-5 and TRBJ2-5; D is possibly TRBD2 (5 bases). Trimming cost V 4 bases and J 3 bases, with 18 bases left between them. The CDR3 contains 16 residues. Germline CDR1 is MNHEY and CDR2 is SVGAGI. The CDR3, as DNA: TGTGCCAGCAGTTCGAAGATATACCCGAGGGAAGAGACCCAGTACTTC. Residues: CASSSKIYPREETQYF.

This sequence joins TRBV20-1 and TRBJ2-1; D is ambiguous. CDR1 is DFQATT, CDR2 SNEGSKA, per germline (reference sequence). The germline V and J ends were trimmed by 3 bases and 3 bases, with 12 bases remaining between them. This CDR3 has 14 amino acids. The CDR3 region is CSASPATDYNEQFF. The CDR3 coding sequence is TGCAGTGCTAGTCCGGCTACCGACTACAATGAGCAGTTCTTC.

The rearrangement links TRBV29-1 to TRBJ1-2, with D unclear. Germline V lookup: CDR1 SQVTM, CDR2 ANQGSEA. V was pared by 4 bases and J by 6 bases, with 15 bases between. This CDR3 comprises 13 residues. CDR3 nucleotides: TGCAGCGTTGTCGCCGAGGGTGGGGATGGCTACACCTTC. Its translation: CSVVAEGGDGYTF.

CDR3 nucleotides: TGCGCCAGCAGCCACTGGGGGGGTGTTGGTGGCTACACCTTC. Translating gives CASSHWGGVGGYTF. V gene TRBV4-1 combines with J gene TRBJ1-2, with D perhaps matching TRBD1 (5 bases). The CDR3 is 14 amino acids. CDR1 and CDR2 (germline): MGHRA, YSYEKL. Trimming left V 3 bases short and J 7 bases short, with 15 bases between.

This clonotype was recorded a few times. The rearrangement joins TRBV4-1 to TRBJ2-1; D ambiguous. The J call may be incorrect, as the DNA end agrees better with TRBJ2-5. The V gene's germline CDR1 is MGHRA and CDR2 YSYEKL. The CDR3 runs 14 residues. The CDR3 nucleotides read TGCGCCAGCAGCCAAGAGGGCCTACCCGAGACCCAGTACTTC. It specifies CASSQEGLPETQYF.

The CDR3 coding sequence is TGTGCCAGCAGCTCCGGGGCGGCGGGAAACACCATATATTTT. Protein: CASSSGAAGNTIYF. The chain employs TRBV6-5 and TRBJ1-3, with D possibly being TRBD1 (5 bases). The CDR3 contains 14 residues. With 6 bases removed from V and 4 bases from J, the gap between germline ends came to 13 bases. The germline V gene has CDR1 MNHEY and CDR2 SVGAGI.

This clonotype has at least ten counts. V gene TRBV4-1 combines with J gene TRBJ2-3; D is possibly TRBD2 (6 bases). V shed 4 bases and J shed 2 bases, with 16 bases lying between them. In germline, CDR1 is MGHRA, CDR2 YSYEKL. This CDR3 comprises 16 residues. The CDR3 coding sequence is TGCGCCAGCAGCCCAAGCGGGCAGCCGACCACAGATACGCAGTATTTT. Translating gives CASSPSGQPTTDTQYF.

The gene calls are TRBV7-9 and TRBJ2-5; 7 nucleotides line up with TRBD1. The end of the DNA aligns better with TRBJ2-7, so the J call may be wrong. Germline assignment: CDR1 SEHNR and CDR2 FQNEAQ (reference sequence). This CDR3 is built from 13 residues. CDR3 loop: CASSSRDRDEQYF. The CDR3, as DNA: TGTGCCAGCAGCTCGAGAGACAGGGACGAGCAGTACTTC.

This chain links TRBV6-1 with TRBJ2-6; D gene uncertain. V gave up 5 bases and J gave up 0 bases, with 8 bases separating them. Germline V gene lookup returns CDR1 MNHNS and CDR2 SASEGT. The CDR3 loop spans 15 amino acids. Here the CDR3 DNA reads TGTGCCAGCAGTAGCATTAGCTCTGGGGCCAACGTCCTGACTTTC. Its translation is CASSSISSGANVLTF.

The chain has TRBV20-1 and TRBJ2-2; 9 nucleotides align to TRBD1. There are 14 residues in the CDR3. Looked up from germline, CDR1 is DFQATT and CDR2 is SNEGSKA (reference sequence). J gave up 7 bases and V 0 bases, and 3 bases lay outside the gene matches. DNA for the CDR3: TGCAGTGCTAGAGATAACAGGGGGCTCGGGGAGCTGTTTTTT. It encodes CSARDNRGLGELFF.

This chain connects TRBV6-1 to TRBJ2-1; 9 bases map to TRBD1. The trim removed 7 bases at V and 9 bases at J, leaving 10 bases unmatched. This CDR3 is built from 14 residues. In germline, CDR1 is MNHNS, CDR2 SASEGT. The CDR3, as DNA: TGTGCCAGCACCGGGACAGGGCCAGTGGGTGAGCAGTTCTTC. This sequence encodes CASTGTGPVGEQFF.

V usage is TRBV5-5 and J usage is TRBJ1-2; 9 nucleotides line up with TRBD1. CDR1 and CDR2 from the germline V gene are SGHKS and YYEKEE (reference sequence). Germline trimming cut 4 bases from V and 3 bases from J; bases unmatched to any gene: 4. This CDR3 has 14 residues. The CDR3 nucleotides are TGTGCCAGCAGCCGGGACAGGGCGGACTATGGCTACACCTTC. Translation gives CASSRDRADYGYTF.

The chain combines TRBV20-1 with TRBJ2-2; D is possibly TRBD1 (5 bases). V was cut by 1 base and J by 3 bases, with 12 bases left in between. The V gene's germline CDR1 is DFQATT and CDR2 SNEGSKA (reference sequence). The CDR3 runs 15 residues. Here the CDR3 DNA reads TGCAGTGCTAGAGTCCCAGGGTATGACACCGGGGAGCTGTTTTTT. Its protein product is CSARVPGYDTGELFF.

This chain links TRBV3-1 with TRBJ2-1; D remains unclear. Germline CDR1 and CDR2: LGHDT and YNNKEL (reference sequence). The CDR3 covers 14 residues. V was shortened by 3 bases and J by 5 bases, with 11 bases between the two germline ends. CDR3 sequence: CASSHYRDDNEQFF. CDR3 bases: TGTGCCAGCAGCCACTATAGGGATGACAATGAGCAGTTCTTC.

Written as DNA, the CDR3 is TGTGCCACCAGTAAGGGGGGGCAAGAGACCCAGTACTTC. It specifies CATSKGGQETQYF. This chain links TRBV24-1 with TRBJ2-5; a possible D gene is TRBD2 (7 bases). The CDR3 length is 13 residues. From germline, CDR1 is KGHDR and CDR2 SFDVKD. Trimming removed 6 bases from V and 2 bases from J, with 9 bases in between.

This chain joins TRBV24-1 and TRBJ1-5; tentatively, D is TRBD1 (5 bases). The germline CDR1 and CDR2 sequences are KGHDR and SFDVKD. The V end was cut by 4 bases, the J end by 1 base, with 13 bases between. The CDR3 has 16 amino acids. In nucleotides, the CDR3 is TGTGCCACCAGTGAACACAATTGGGGGAGCAATCAGCCCCAGCATTTT. Protein sequence: CATSEHNWGSNQPQHF.

This clonotype was observed a handful of times. The CDR3, as DNA: TGTGCCAGCAGTTTCACTAGCGGGGTTAACGAGCAGTACTTC. Amino acid sequence: CASSFTSGVNEQYF. This chain uses TRBV6-5 with TRBJ2-7, with 10 bases identical to TRBD2. This CDR3 is 14 amino acids long. After removal of 4 bases from V and 5 bases from J, the junction contained 5 bases not matched to a gene. Germline lookup yields CDR1 MNHEY and CDR2 SVGAGI.

V and J are TRBV5-1 and TRBJ2-7, with D unclear. Trimming left V 4 bases short and J 2 bases short, with 19 bases between. Germline CDR1 reads SGHRS; CDR2 reads YFSETQ. This CDR3 is 16 amino acids long. The chain's CDR3 is CASSDFPGFGTYEQYF. The CDR3 DNA reads as TGCGCCAGCAGCGACTTCCCCGGTTTCGGAACCTACGAGCAGTACTTC.

The chain couples TRBV12-3 or TRBV12-4 to TRBJ1-2; weak D call: TRBD1 (5 bases). Trimming took off 3 bases at V and 3 bases at J, with 14 bases between the two ends. CDR3 length: 15 residues. The DNA of the CDR3 is TGTGCCAGCAGTTTGGGGAGCGGGGGGTACTATGGCTACACCTTC. This gives the protein CASSLGSGGYYGYTF.